This TCR beta chain was sequenced for a study of a mutant IDH1 vaccine in newly diagnosed glioma. About the research overall: The study started vaccination 4-6 weeks after radiotherapy alone, or with temozolomide cycles. A roughly 60% male, approximately 38% female split and a mean age of roughly 37 years characterized treated patients.

As to time point: week 47, end of study. Each vaccine dose was 300 ug of mutant IDH1 20-mer peptide, with topical imiquimod. The CDR3 is made up of 13 amino acids. With 4 bases removed from V and 6 bases from J, the gap between germline ends came to 13 bases. Germline-derived CDR1 and CDR2 are SNHLY and FYNNEI. On this clone itself: The antigen remains unidentified.

Profiled with immunoSEQ multiplex PCR; TCRdb holds only in-frame clones, not every one. Counted here are 45,000 to 65,000 clones, around 60% occurring once; the ten biggest clones make up about 5%. The origin of this receptor is a man in his forties with glioma. Some clones in this sample may be carry-over from other donors' samples. The V call is TRBV2, the J call TRBJ2-7; D may be TRBD1 (5 bases). The input for sequencing was peripheral blood mononuclear cells (PBMCs), taken from a glioma patient whose treatment included an IDH1 peptide vaccine. CDR3 in DNA: TGTGCCAGCAGTGTCAGGGCCGGCCCCGAGCAGTACTTC. Protein sequence: CASSVRAGPEQYF.